The rows below give T cell receptor beta chains drawn from one sample of a study of shared clonotypes between healthy human individuals. Profiling relied on immunoSEQ multiplex PCR, and the TCRdb table lists in-frame clones only, not all of them. The repertoire holds fewer than 650,000 clones, with roughly four fifths as singletons. Sequenced sample: PBMCs. The receptors derive from a woman aged 35 to 49 in good health. Some clones in this sample may be carry-over from other donors' samples. The CDR3 runs from the conserved cysteine through the conserved F or W. A D gene is named only where the DNA matches it firmly. The listing skips clone size in some rows; elsewhere it reads once, few, many or a size class.

V: TRBV9
D: TRBD2
J: TRBJ2-3
size: NA
CDR3: CASSVGWSGGTDTQYF
DNA: TGTGCCAGCAGCGTAGGGTGGAGCGGGGGCACAGATACGCAGTATTTT

V: TRBV5-1
D: TRBD1
J: TRBJ1-4
size: few
CDR3: CASSPDRGNPNEKLFF
DNA: TGCGCCAGCAGCCCGGACAGGGGGAATCCTAATGAAAAACTGTTTTTT

V: TRBV10-2
D: NA
J: TRBJ2-3
size: once
CDR3: CASSDDEVEDTDTQYF
DNA: TGCGCCAGCAGTGATGATGAGGTAGAGGACACAGATACGCAGTATTTT

V: TRBV25-1
D: NA
J: TRBJ2-7
size: NA
CDR3: CASSLREAPYEQYF
DNA: TGTGCCAGCAGTCTGCGAGAAGCGCCCTACGAGCAGTACTTC

V: TRBV28
D: TRBD2
J: TRBJ2-2
size: NA
CDR3: CASSSLAANTGELFF
DNA: TGTGCCAGCAGTTCACTAGCGGCAAACACCGGGGAGCTGTTTTTT

V: TRBV10-2
D: NA
J: TRBJ2-7
size: NA
CDR3: CASTKDRLYEQYF
DNA: TGCGCCAGCACCAAAGACAGGTTGTACGAGCAGTACTTC

V: TRBV14
D: TRBD2
J: TRBJ2-7
size: many
CDR3: CASSQLGGMGYEQYF
DNA: TGTGCCAGCAGCCAACTGGGGGGGATGGGCTACGAGCAGTACTTC

V: TRBV2
D: TRBD1
J: TRBJ2-5
size: NA
CDR3: CASSGGDRDQETQYF
DNA: TGTGCCAGCAGTGGAGGGGACAGGGACCAAGAGACCCAGTACTTC

V: TRBV5-1
D: TRBD2
J: TRBJ2-5
size: once
CDR3: CASSLGGGLVSETQYF
DNA: TGCGCCAGCAGCTTGGGGGGTGGACTAGTGTCAGAGACCCAGTACTTC

V: TRBV7-9
D: TRBD1
J: TRBJ2-7
size: once
CDR3: CASSLRQGGYEQYF
DNA: TGTGCCAGCAGCTTAAGACAGGGGGGCTACGAGCAGTACTTC

V: TRBV6-1
D: NA
J: TRBJ1-5
size: NA
CDR3: CASSERQFSNQPQHF
DNA: TGTGCCAGCAGTGAGAGACAGTTTAGCAATCAGCCCCAGCATTTT

V: TRBV29-1
D: NA
J: TRBJ1-1
size: few
CDR3: CSVTVASEAFF
DNA: TGCAGCGTGACTGTAGCCTCTGAAGCTTTCTTT

V: TRBV19
D: NA
J: TRBJ1-2
size: NA
CDR3: CASQRQQANYGYTF
DNA: TGTGCCAGTCAAAGACAGCAAGCTAACTATGGCTACACCTTC

V: TRBV9
D: NA
J: TRBJ1-1
size: few
CDR3: CASSVQGTNTEAFF
DNA: TGTGCCAGCAGCGTACAGGGTACGAACACTGAAGCTTTCTTT

V: TRBV6-5
D: TRBD1
J: TRBJ1-3
size: NA
CDR3: CASTQGQGGNTIYF
DNA: TGTGCCAGCACCCAAGGACAGGGCGGAAACACCATATATTTT

V: TRBV10-3
D: NA
J: TRBJ2-1
size: NA
CDR3: CAISATNEQFF
DNA: TGTGCCATCAGTGCTACCAATGAGCAGTTCTTC

V: TRBV4-1
D: NA
J: TRBJ1-5
size: many
CDR3: CASSQKINSNQPQHF
DNA: TGCGCCAGCAGCCAGAAGATAAATAGCAATCAGCCCCAGCATTTT

V: TRBV7-2
D: NA
J: TRBJ1-2
size: NA
CDR3: CASSSYSTAGGYTF
DNA: TGTGCCAGCAGCTCCTATTCCACCGCCGGCGGCTACACCTTC

V: TRBV9
D: TRBD2
J: TRBJ2-1
size: once
CDR3: CASSLAGTSGNNEQFF
DNA: TGTGCCAGCAGCCTCGCCGGGACTAGCGGGAACAATGAGCAGTTCTTC

V: TRBV27
D: TRBD1
J: TRBJ1-2
size: NA
CDR3: CASSWTGGPYGYTF
DNA: TGTGCCAGCAGTTGGACAGGGGGACCTTATGGCTACACCTTC

V: TRBV5-1
D: NA
J: TRBJ2-3
size: NA
CDR3: CASSFDSWGTDTQYF
DNA: TGCGCCAGCAGCTTCGACAGCTGGGGGACAGATACGCAGTATTTT

V: TRBV19
D: NA
J: TRBJ2-1
size: NA
CDR3: CASRSPGNDNEQFF
DNA: TGTGCCAGTAGATCACCGGGTAACGACAATGAGCAGTTCTTC

V: TRBV7-9
D: NA
J: TRBJ2-2
size: NA
CDR3: CASSLADGPAGWTGELFF
DNA: TGTGCCAGCAGCTTAGCGGACGGCCCAGCGGGTTGGACCGGGGAGCTGTTTTTT

V: TRBV27
D: TRBD1
J: TRBJ2-5
size: NA
CDR3: CASSIGTGYQETQYF
DNA: TGTGCCAGCAGTATAGGGACAGGGTACCAAGAGACCCAGTACTTC

V: TRBV7-9
D: TRBD1
J: TRBJ2-3
size: NA
CDR3: CASSSDRGVDTQYF
DNA: TGTGCCAGCAGCTCAGACAGGGGGGTAGATACGCAGTATTTT

V: TRBV11-2
D: NA
J: TRBJ2-2
size: NA
CDR3: CASSRQWGNTGELFF
DNA: TGTGCCAGCAGCCGTCAGTGGGGAAACACCGGGGAGCTGTTTTTT